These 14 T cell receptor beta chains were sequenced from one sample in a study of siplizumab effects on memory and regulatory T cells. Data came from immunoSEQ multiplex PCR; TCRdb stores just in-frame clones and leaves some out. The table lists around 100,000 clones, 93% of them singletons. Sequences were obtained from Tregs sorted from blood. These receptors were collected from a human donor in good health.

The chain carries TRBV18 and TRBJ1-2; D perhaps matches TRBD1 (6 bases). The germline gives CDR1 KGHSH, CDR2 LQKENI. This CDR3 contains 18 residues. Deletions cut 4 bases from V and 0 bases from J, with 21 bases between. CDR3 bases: TGTGCCAGCTCACGATTTTTGGGACAAGAAACTACTAACTATGGCTACACCTTC. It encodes CASSRFLGQETTNYGYTF.

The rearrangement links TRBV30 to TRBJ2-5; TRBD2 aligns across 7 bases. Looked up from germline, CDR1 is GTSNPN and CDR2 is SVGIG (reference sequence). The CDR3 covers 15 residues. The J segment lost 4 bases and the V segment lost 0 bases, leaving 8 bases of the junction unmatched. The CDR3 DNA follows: TGTGCCTGGAGTGTTGGACTAGGCATTGGAGAGACCCAGTACTTC. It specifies CAWSVGLGIGETQYF. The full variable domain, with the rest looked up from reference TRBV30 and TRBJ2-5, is SQTIHQWPATLVQPVGSPLSLECTVEGTSNPNLYWYRQAAGRGLQLLFYSVGIGQISSEVPQNLSASRPQDRQFILSSKKLLLSDSGFYLCAWSVGLGIGETQYFGPGTRLLVL.

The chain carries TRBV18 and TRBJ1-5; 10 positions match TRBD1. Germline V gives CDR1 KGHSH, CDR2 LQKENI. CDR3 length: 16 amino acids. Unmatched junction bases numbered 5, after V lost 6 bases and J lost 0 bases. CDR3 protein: CASSQGQGNSNQPQHF. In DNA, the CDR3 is TGTGCCAGCTCGCAGGGACAGGGGAATAGCAATCAGCCCCAGCATTTT.

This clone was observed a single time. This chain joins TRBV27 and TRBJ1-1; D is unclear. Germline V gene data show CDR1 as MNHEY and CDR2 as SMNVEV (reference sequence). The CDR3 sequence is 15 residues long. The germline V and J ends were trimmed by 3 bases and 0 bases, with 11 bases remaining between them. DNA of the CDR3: TGTGCCAGCAGTTTCATTACAGCCCTGAACACTGAAGCTTTCTTT. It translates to CASSFITALNTEAFF.

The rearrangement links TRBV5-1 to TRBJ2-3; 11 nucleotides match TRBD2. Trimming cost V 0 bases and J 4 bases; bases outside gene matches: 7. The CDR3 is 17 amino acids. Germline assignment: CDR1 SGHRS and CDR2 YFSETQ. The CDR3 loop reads CASSLVVAGGLPDTQYF. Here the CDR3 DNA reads TGCGCCAGCAGCTTGGTCGTAGCGGGGGGGCTCCCAGATACGCAGTATTTT.

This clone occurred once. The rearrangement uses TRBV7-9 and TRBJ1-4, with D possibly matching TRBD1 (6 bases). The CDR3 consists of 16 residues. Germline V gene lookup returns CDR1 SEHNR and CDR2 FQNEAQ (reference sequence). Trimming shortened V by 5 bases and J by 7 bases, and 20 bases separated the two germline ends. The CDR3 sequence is CASSRTTGFWGEKLFF. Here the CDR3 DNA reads TGTGCCAGCAGCCGGACAACAGGGTTTTGGGGTGAAAAACTGTTTTTT.

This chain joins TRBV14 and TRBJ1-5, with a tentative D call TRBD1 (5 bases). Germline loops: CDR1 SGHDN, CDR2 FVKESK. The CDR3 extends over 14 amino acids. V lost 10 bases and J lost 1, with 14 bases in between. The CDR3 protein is CATTGGVSNQPQHF. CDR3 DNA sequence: TGTGCCACAACGGGGGGGGTGAGCAATCAGCCCCAGCATTTT. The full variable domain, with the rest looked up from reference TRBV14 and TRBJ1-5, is EAGVTQFPSHSVIEKGQTVTLRCDPISGHDNLYWYRRVMGKEIKFLLHFVKESKQDESGMPNNRFLAERTGGTYSTLKVQPAELEDSGVYFCATTGGVSNQPQHFGDGTRLSIL.

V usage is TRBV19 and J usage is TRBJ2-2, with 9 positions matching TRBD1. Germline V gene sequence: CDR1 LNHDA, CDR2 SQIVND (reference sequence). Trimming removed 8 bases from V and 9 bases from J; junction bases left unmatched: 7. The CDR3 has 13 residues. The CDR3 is CASSRTGVRELFF. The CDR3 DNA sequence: TGTGCCAGTTCTCGGACAGGGGTTCGGGAGCTGTTTTTT.

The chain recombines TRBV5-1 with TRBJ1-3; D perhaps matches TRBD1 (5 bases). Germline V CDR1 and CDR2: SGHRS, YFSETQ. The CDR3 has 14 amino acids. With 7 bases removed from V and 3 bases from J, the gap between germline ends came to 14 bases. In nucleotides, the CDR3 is TGCGCCAGCGCCTCAGGGCTTGGTGGAAACACCATATATTTT. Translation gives CASASGLGGNTIYF.

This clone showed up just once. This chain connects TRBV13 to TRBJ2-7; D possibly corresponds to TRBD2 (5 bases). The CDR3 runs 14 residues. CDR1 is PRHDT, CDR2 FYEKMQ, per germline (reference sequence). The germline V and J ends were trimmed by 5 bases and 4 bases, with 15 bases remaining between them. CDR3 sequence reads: CASSMTGISYEQYF. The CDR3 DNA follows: TGTGCCAGCAGCATGACCGGGATCTCATACGAGCAGTACTTC.

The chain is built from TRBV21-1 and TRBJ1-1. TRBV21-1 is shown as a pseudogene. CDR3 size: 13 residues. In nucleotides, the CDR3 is TGTGCCAGCAGCTTTCGGGTTAGGGCTGAAGCTTTCTTT. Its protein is CASSFRVRAEAFF.

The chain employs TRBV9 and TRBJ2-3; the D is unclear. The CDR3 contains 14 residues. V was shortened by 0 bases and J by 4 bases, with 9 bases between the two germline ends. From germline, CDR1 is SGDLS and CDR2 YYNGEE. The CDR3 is CASSVGNGADTQYF. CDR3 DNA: TGTGCCAGCAGCGTAGGAAATGGGGCAGATACGCAGTATTTT.

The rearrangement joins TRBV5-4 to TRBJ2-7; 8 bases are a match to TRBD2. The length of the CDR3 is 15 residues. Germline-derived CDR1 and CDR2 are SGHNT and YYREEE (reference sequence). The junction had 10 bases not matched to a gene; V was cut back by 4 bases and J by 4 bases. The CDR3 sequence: CASSASAGGPYEQYF. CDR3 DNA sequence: TGTGCCAGCAGCGCGTCCGCGGGGGGCCCATACGAGCAGTACTTC.

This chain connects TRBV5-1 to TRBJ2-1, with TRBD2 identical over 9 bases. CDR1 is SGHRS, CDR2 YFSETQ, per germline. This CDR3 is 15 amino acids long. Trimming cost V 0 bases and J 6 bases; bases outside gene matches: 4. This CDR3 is CASSLARGGLNEQFF. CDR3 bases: TGCGCCAGCAGCTTGGCGCGGGGGGGCCTCAATGAGCAGTTCTTC.